These T cell receptor beta chains were read from a single sample in a study of radiation and T cells in renal cell carcinoma. Assay used: immunoSEQ multiplex PCR; TCRdb lists only in-frame clones, some missing. The table shows about 95,000 clones, with 80% to 90% occurring only once. Sequenced here: blood, sampled from a patient whose treatment included radiotherapy and nephrectomy. These receptor sequences come from a man aged 50 to 60 with renal cell carcinoma. The CDR3 runs from the conserved cysteine through the conserved F or W. The order of the fields is D gene, J gene, clone size, V gene, CDR3 DNA, CDR3 protein. The D gene is left open where the match is weak. For some rows the clone size is stated as once, few or many, or as a class when expanded; others skip it.

TRBD2 TRBJ2-5 NA TRBV28 TGTGCCAGCAGTTCCCTAGCGGGAGGTGCAGAGACCCAGTACTTC CASSSLAGGAETQYF
TRBD1 TRBJ1-1 NA TRBV14 TGTGCCAGCAGCCAAGCGGGGACAGGGGGAGTTACTGAAGCTTTCTTT CASSQAGTGGVTEAFF
NA TRBJ1-2 once TRBV5-1 TGCGCCAGCAGCTTAGAGTCAGGGAGGCATGGCTACACCTTC CASSLESGRHGYTF
TRBD1 TRBJ2-7 NA TRBV27 TGTGCCAGCACCTATTTAGTTGACGGGACAGTCTACGAGCAGTACTTC CASTYLVDGTVYEQYF
NA TRBJ2-5 NA TRBV9 TGTGCCAGCAGCCCCGGACAGTATTACCAAGAGACCCAGTACTTC CASSPGQYYQETQYF
NA TRBJ2-7 NA TRBV11-2 TGTGCCAGCAGCACGGACAGAAACCAACAGTACTTC CASSTDRNQQYF
NA TRBJ2-3 NA TRBV27 TGTGCCAGCAGTTGGAGGAACCCTAGCACAGATACGCAGTATTTT CASSWRNPSTDTQYF
NA TRBJ1-1 NA TRBV7-8 TGTGCCAGCAGCTTAGTGGGCGGTATGAACACTGAAGCTTTCTTT CASSLVGGMNTEAFF
NA TRBJ1-5 NA TRBV19 TGTGCCAGTAGTATCGGTCAGACTAGCAATCAGCCCCAGCATTTT CASSIGQTSNQPQHF
NA TRBJ2-1 once TRBV4-1 TGCGCCAGCAGCTTTCGGTCAGGCAATGAGCAGTTCTTC CASSFRSGNEQFF
NA TRBJ1-1 NA TRBV6-1 TGTGCCAGCACTAATTACCGAGGCTCCGAAGCTTTCTTT CASTNYRGSEAFF
NA TRBJ1-6 few TRBV6-1 TGTGCCAGCAGTGAAGGGGGATTGGGTGACTATAATTCACCCCTCCACTTT CASSEGGLGDYNSPLHF
NA TRBJ1-6 NA TRBV27 TGTGCCAGCAGCTGGGATTTCTCCTATAATTCACCCCTCCACTTT CASSWDFSYNSPLHF
TRBD1 TRBJ1-3 NA TRBV29-1 TGCAGCGTTGTAGGTAAAGGACAGGGAGAAACTGGAAACACCATATATTTT CSVVGKGQGETGNTIYF
TRBD1 TRBJ1-4 few TRBV7-9 TGTGCCAGCAGCTCGGGGACAGAATGGGAAAAACTGTTTTTT CASSSGTEWEKLFF
NA TRBJ1-3 NA TRBV7-9 TGTGCCAGCAGCTTATGGGAGGCTATGGGAAACACCATATATTTT CASSLWEAMGNTIYF
NA TRBJ2-3 NA TRBV30 TGTGCCTGGAGTGTAGGGGCAGATACGCAGTATTTT CAWSVGADTQYF
NA TRBJ2-7 NA TRBV28 TGTGCCAGCGGAGACTACGAGCAGTACTTC CASGDYEQYF
NA TRBJ2-7 NA TRBV6-1 TGTGCCAGCAGTGAAGCAGGGTGGTCCTACGAGCAGTACTTC CASSEAGWSYEQYF
NA TRBJ2-5 few TRBV4-1 TGCGCCAGCAGCCAATTCAGAGGGGAGACCCAGTACTTC CASSQFRGETQYF
NA TRBJ2-3 medium-sized TRBV7-3 TGTGCCAGCAGCCCCGGCAGGGACCGCACAGATACGCAGTATTTT CASSPGRDRTDTQYF
NA TRBJ2-5 NA TRBV7-2 TGTGCCAGCAGCCCGACAGACTACCAAGAGACCCAGTACTTC CASSPTDYQETQYF
NA TRBJ2-3 NA TRBV30 TGTGCCTGGAGTGTGGGGGAAGATACGCAGTATTTT CAWSVGEDTQYF
NA TRBJ1-1 few TRBV7-9 TGTGCCAGCAGCCCCGCCTCCCAGGGCTGGGCCACTGAAGCTTTCTTT CASSPASQGWATEAFF
TRBD1 TRBJ1-1 NA TRBV5-1 TGCGCCAGCAGTTTCCTTTGGACAGGGGGCTATGGTGAAGCTTTCTTT CASSFLWTGGYGEAFF
NA TRBJ2-2 NA TRBV7-2 TGTGCCAGCAGCTCTCGCACCGGGGAGCTGTTTTTT CASSSRTGELFF
TRBD1 TRBJ1-2 NA TRBV9 TGTGCCAGCATATCAGGGGGGACACCGATCTATGGCTACACCTTC CASISGGTPIYGYTF
NA TRBJ2-1 NA TRBV2 TGTGCCAGCGGACAGCTAGCGGCCAATGAGCAGTTCTTC CASGQLAANEQFF
TRBD1 TRBJ2-1 NA TRBV6-1 TGTGCCAGCAGTGAACAGGGACAGCAGTACAATGAGCAGTTCTTC CASSEQGQQYNEQFF
NA TRBJ2-2 NA TRBV29-1 TGCAGCGTTGAGGGGGCGGTCAGGACCGGGGAGCTGTTTTTT CSVEGAVRTGELFF
NA TRBJ2-7 NA TRBV5-6 TGTGCCAGCAGCCCCCTCGCAGGACAACCCTACGAGCAGTACTTC CASSPLAGQPYEQYF
NA TRBJ1-5 NA TRBV18 TGTGCCAGCTCAGACAGGTTTAGGGACAATCAGCCCCAGCATTTT CASSDRFRDNQPQHF
TRBD2 TRBJ2-5 NA TRBV30 TGTGCAACCCAAGCGGGGGGGTCGGAGACCCAGTACTTC CATQAGGSETQYF
TRBD2 TRBJ2-1 NA TRBV19 TGTGCCAGTAGTATTATCCCCAGCGGGAGTAATGAGCAGTTCTTC CASSIIPSGSNEQFF
NA TRBJ1-2 NA TRBV7-9 TGTGCCAGCAGCTTACTTTCAGGGAAACTCTATGGCTACACCTTC CASSLLSGKLYGYTF
NA TRBJ2-3 NA TRBV7-8 TGTGCCAGCAGCTTAGGGGTCCCAAGAAGCACAGATACGCAGTATTTT CASSLGVPRSTDTQYF
NA TRBJ2-3 NA TRBV7-9 TGTGCCAGCAGCACCGCAGGGGATGGAGCAGATACGCAGTATTTT CASSTAGDGADTQYF
NA TRBJ2-1 NA TRBV13 TGTGCCAGCAGCCCAGGTGACAGGCCCCGGGCGCAGTTCTTC CASSPGDRPRAQFF
TRBD2 TRBJ2-1 NA TRBV5-1 TGCGCCAGCAGCTTGGTCGTAGCGGGAGACTACAATGAGCAGTTCTTC CASSLVVAGDYNEQFF
NA TRBJ1-1 NA TRBV5-1 TGCGCCAGCAGCTCGACAGGTCCTCCCTACACTGAAGCTTTCTTT CASSSTGPPYTEAFF
NA TRBJ1-2 NA TRBV30 TGTGCCTGGAGTGCGAGGGCTGGCTACACCTTC CAWSARAGYTF
TRBD2 TRBJ2-7 NA TRBV7-2 TGTGCCAGCAGCTCACCTAGCGGGGGGACCTACGAGCAGTACTTC CASSSPSGGTYEQYF
NA TRBJ2-5 once TRBV10-3 TGTGCCATCAGCGACAGGGAGGTCCAGACCCAGTACTTC CAISDREVQTQYF
TRBD1 TRBJ1-2 NA TRBV27 TGTGCCAGCAGTACAGGGGGCTATGGCTACACCTTC CASSTGGYGYTF
TRBD1 TRBJ1-5 NA TRBV5-5 TGTGCCAGCAGCTCGACAGGGGGGAATCAGCCCCAGCATTTT CASSSTGGNQPQHF
NA TRBJ2-7 once TRBV6-1 TGTGCCAGCAGTGAACTCGGGGGATCCTACGAGCAGTACTTC CASSELGGSYEQYF
NA TRBJ1-3 NA TRBV5-4 TGTGCCAGCAGCTTGGCACAGGGAAACACCATATATTTT CASSLAQGNTIYF
TRBD1 TRBJ2-1 NA TRBV18 TGTGCCAGCTCACCGGGACAGGGAGATGAGCAGTTCTTC CASSPGQGDEQFF
TRBD1 TRBJ2-2 NA TRBV19 TGTGCCAGTAGTATCAGACAGGGCAACACCGGGGAGCTGTTTTTT CASSIRQGNTGELFF
NA TRBJ1-2 NA TRBV30 TGTGCCTGGAGTGTAAGATCAGCCACGAGCTACACCTTC CAWSVRSATSYTF
NA TRBJ1-1 NA TRBV4-1 TGCGCCAGCAGCCAAGACCCCAGGACACGTGAAGCTTTCTTT CASSQDPRTREAFF
TRBD1 TRBJ1-1 once TRBV6-6 TGTGCCAGCAGTAATAACAGGGGGAAGGACACTGAAGCTTTCTTT CASSNNRGKDTEAFF
TRBD2 TRBJ2-7 NA TRBV5-1 TGCGCCAGCAGCTTGGATGATAGCGGGACGCCCTGGGAGCAGTACTTC CASSLDDSGTPWEQYF
NA TRBJ2-5 NA TRBV15 TGTGCCACCAGCAGAGTTCAAGGGACGGGAGAGACCCAGTACTTC CATSRVQGTGETQYF
TRBD1 TRBJ2-3 NA TRBV2 TGTGCCAGCAGTTTGAGACAGGGTGGGGATACGCAGTATTTT CASSLRQGGDTQYF